These 18 T cell receptor beta chains originate from one sample sequenced in a study of cytomegalovirus exposure and HLA in healthy donors. Researchers ran the PCR with 60 Vbeta and 13 Jbeta primers. TCRdb's copy holds only in-frame clones and misses some; the assay was immunoSEQ multiplex PCR. Among under 300,000 clones listed, about 66% were seen once. What was sequenced was PBMCs. The source of these receptors is a female donor in good health and CMV-seronegative.

The V call is TRBV9, the J call TRBJ1-5; perhaps TRBD1 as D (5 bases). Germline CDR1 is SGDLS and CDR2 is YYNGEE. Trimming removed 4 bases at V and 2 bases at J, with 13 bases between. This CDR3 has 15 residues. The CDR3 loop is CASSQSIGGNQPQHF. In DNA form, the CDR3 reads TGTGCCAGCAGCCAGAGTATAGGGGGCAATCAGCCCCAGCATTTT.

CDR3 DNA: TGTGCCAGCAGCCAGGACGGGAGTGTCTCCTACGAGCAGTACTTC. Its translation: CASSQDGSVSYEQYF. The chain joins TRBV11-2 to TRBJ2-7; possible D gene TRBD2, 6 bases. Germline CDR1 is SGHAT and CDR2 is FQNNGV. Trimming left V 5 bases short and J 0 bases short, with 14 bases between. The CDR3 has 15 residues. The variable domain in full, completed from reference TRBV11-2 and TRBJ2-7, reads EAGVAQSPRYKIIEKRQSVAFWCNPISGHATLYWYQQILGQGPKLLIQFQNNGVVDDSQLPKDRFSAERLKGVDSTLKIQPAKLEDSAVYLCASSQDGSVSYEQYFGPGTRLTVT.

The chain uses TRBV27 and TRBJ2-1, with 11 positions matching TRBD2. The trim removed 4 bases at V and 4 bases at J, leaving 3 bases unmatched. Germline lookup yields CDR1 MNHEY and CDR2 SMNVEV (reference sequence). The CDR3 runs to 15 residues. The CDR3 is CASSSLAGAYNEQFF. The DNA for the CDR3 is TGTGCCAGCAGTTCACTAGCGGGGGCGTACAATGAGCAGTTCTTC.

The rearrangement links TRBV5-6 to TRBJ2-5, with TRBD1 as a possible D gene (5 bases). Germline CDR1 reads SGHDT; CDR2 reads YYEEEE. CDR3 length: 15 amino acids. V was trimmed by 2 bases and J by 0 bases, leaving 11 bases between them. The CDR3 DNA reads as TGTGCCAGCAGCTTTTGGGGCAGATACCAAGAGACCCAGTACTTC. This sequence encodes CASSFWGRYQETQYF. The whole variable domain, filled in from reference TRBV5-6 and TRBJ2-5, reads DAGVTQSPTHLIKTRGQQVTLRCSPKSGHDTVSWYQQALGQGPQFIFQYYEEEERQRGNFPDRFSGHQFPNYSSELNVNALLLGDSALYLCASSFWGRYQETQYFGPGTRLLVL.

This clone was detected a few times. The chain uses TRBV6-1 and TRBJ1-5; TRBD1 matches at 9 bases. V gave up 0 bases and J gave up 7 bases; unmatched junction bases: 4. The germline V gene encodes CDR1 MNHNS and CDR2 SASEGT. This CDR3 region has 15 residues. The CDR3 nucleotides are TGTGCCAGCAGTGAAGCACAGGGGGCATGGCAGCCCCAGCATTTT. It codes for CASSEAQGAWQPQHF.

The J gene is TRBJ2-7, the V gene TRBV27, with 8 bases that match TRBD2. J lost 3 bases, V lost 2 bases, and 9 bases had no gene match. The CDR3 is 16 residues long. Germline V gene sequence: CDR1 MNHEY, CDR2 SMNVEV (reference sequence). The CDR3 DNA reads TGTGCCAGCAGTTTAGGTCCAGCGGGAGTGGGCTACGAGCAGTACTTC. It specifies CASSLGPAGVGYEQYF.

J is TRBJ1-1 and V is TRBV27; 11 bases map to TRBD1. The CDR3 covers 16 residues. V shed 6 bases and J 0 bases; nucleotides not matched to a gene: 6. Germline V lookup: CDR1 MNHEY, CDR2 SMNVEV (reference sequence). The DNA for the CDR3 is TGTGCCAGCAGCAGGGACAGGGGGAAATTGAACACTGAAGCTTTCTTT. Amino acids: CASSRDRGKLNTEAFF.

The chain couples TRBV4-2 to TRBJ1-3, with D possibly TRBD1 on 6 matching bases. Looked up from germline, CDR1 is LGHNA and CDR2 is YNFKEQ. Between the trimmed V and J ends, which lost 0 bases and 3 bases, there was a span of 18 bases. The length of the CDR3 is 18 residues. The CDR3 loop is CASSQDRAQGSFGNTIYF. The CDR3 bases are TGTGCCAGCAGCCAAGATCGAGCCCAGGGGTCCTTTGGAAACACCATATATTTT.

The chain uses TRBV4-1 and TRBJ2-1; TRBD2 matches 7 bases. The CDR3 is 16 residues long. V was clipped by 0 bases and J by 3 bases; unmatched bases: 5. Germline CDR1 MGHRA, CDR2 YSYEKL. CDR3 protein: CASSQDGLAVYNEQFF. CDR3 DNA: TGCGCCAGCAGCCAAGATGGTCTAGCGGTCTACAATGAGCAGTTCTTC.

The rearrangement links TRBV5-1 to TRBJ2-1, with D perhaps TRBD2 (6 bases). The ends were cut back, 4 bases at V and 5 bases at J, with 13 bases in the middle. The CDR3 covers 14 residues. CDR1 is SGHRS, CDR2 YFSETQ, per germline. DNA of the CDR3: TGCGCCAGCAGCAACCCTGCTAGCGACAATGAGCAGTTCTTC. Translating gives CASSNPASDNEQFF.

The chain links TRBV2 to TRBJ2-2; possibly TRBD2 for D (5 bases). The CDR3 runs 18 residues. V gave up 6 bases and J gave up 0 bases, with 20 bases separating them. The germline V gene encodes CDR1 SNHLY and CDR2 FYNNEI. In DNA form, the CDR3 reads TGTGCCAGCAGGAGCCCCTCACTAGTTACTGCGAACACCGGGGAGCTGTTTTTT. This gives the protein CASRSPSLVTANTGELFF.

This clone was recorded once. The CDR3 sequence: CASSRALNEKLFF. As DNA, the CDR3 is TGTGCCAGCAGCAGGGCCCTTAATGAAAAACTGTTTTTT. This sequence joins TRBV28 and TRBJ1-4; D may be TRBD1 (5 bases). CDR3 size: 13 residues. The V end was cut by 6 bases, the J end by 4 bases, with 9 bases between. CDR1 and CDR2 (germline): MDHEN, SYDVKM.

The rearrangement links TRBV2 to TRBJ1-1, with 8 bases matching TRBD1. Trimming removed 1 base from V and 4 bases from J; junction bases left unmatched: 5. The V gene's germline CDR1 is SNHLY and CDR2 FYNNEI. This CDR3 region has 15 residues. CDR3 DNA: TGTGCCAGCAGTGAAGGGACAGGGCTAGTCACTGAAGCTTTCTTT. Translation gives CASSEGTGLVTEAFF. Supplemented by reference TRBV2 and TRBJ1-1, the full variable domain reads EPEVTQTPSHQVTQMGQEVILRCVPISNHLYFYWYRQILGQKVEFLVSFYNNEISEKSEIFDDQFSVERPDGSNFTLKIRSTKLEDSAMYFCASSEGTGLVTEAFFGQGTRLTVV.

This clone was counted between two and nine times. The V gene is TRBV6-5, the J gene TRBJ2-1; TRBD2 might be the D (7 bases). V lost 0 bases and J 6 bases, leaving 15 bases between the germline ends. Germline values: CDR1 MNHEY, CDR2 SVGAGI. The CDR3 extends over 16 amino acids. CDR3 sequence (DNA): TGTGCCAGCAGTTACTCGGGAGGGGGAGGCGGCAATGAGCAGTTCTTC. As protein: CASSYSGGGGGNEQFF.

The rearrangement links TRBV7-9 to TRBJ2-1; D possibly corresponds to TRBD2 (5 bases). Deletions cut 1 base from V and 9 bases from J, with 7 bases between. CDR1 is SEHNR and CDR2 is FQNEAQ in the germline V gene (reference sequence). This CDR3 region has 12 residues. The CDR3 reads CASSLGAVEQFF. The CDR3 coding sequence is TGTGCCAGCAGCTTAGGAGCGGTTGAGCAGTTCTTC.

A single count supports this clone. V gene TRBV28 combines with J gene TRBJ2-5, with 11 bases aligning to TRBD1. The germline V gene has CDR1 MDHEN and CDR2 SYDVKM. The V and J ends lost 3 bases and 5 bases, in that order; junction bases with no gene match: 8. This CDR3 has 16 residues. CDR3 amino acids: CASSLDRTGGLETQYF. The CDR3 coding sequence is TGTGCCAGCAGTTTGGACCGGACAGGGGGCTTGGAGACCCAGTACTTC.

This chain uses TRBV7-7 with TRBJ2-3, with 10 bases fitting TRBD2. CDR3 length: 14 residues. V lost 1 base, J lost 5 bases, and 0 bases stayed unmatched. CDR1 is SSHAT, CDR2 FNYEAQ, per germline (reference sequence). The CDR3 nucleotides are TGTGCCAGCAGCTTAGGACTAGCGGGAGATACGCAGTATTTT. Protein sequence: CASSLGLAGDTQYF.

This clone was counted a few times. The chain is built from TRBV5-4 and TRBJ1-2, with TRBD1 identical over 8 bases. Per the germline V gene, CDR1 is SGHNT and CDR2 is YYREEE (reference sequence). The CDR3 contains 14 residues. J lost 3 bases, V lost 1 base, and 2 bases had no gene match. The CDR3 sequence: CASSLPGGHYGYTF. The DNA for the CDR3 is TGTGCCAGCAGCTTGCCAGGGGGCCACTATGGCTACACCTTC.